These 29 T cell receptor beta chains came from one sample sequenced in a study of shared clonotypes between healthy human individuals. The method was immunoSEQ multiplex PCR; TCRdb's version includes in-frame clones alone and lacks a portion of them. The table has about 2.3 million clones, about nine tenths seen once. The source material was naive CD4+ T cells from PBMCs. Regarding subset: CD45RA+ positively selected. These TCRs come from a man younger than 35 in good health. Some clones in this sample may be carry-over from other donors' samples.

The chain recombines TRBV5-1 with TRBJ1-3, with D unclear. V lost 0 bases, J lost 11 bases, and 12 bases lay in between. Looked up from germline, CDR1 is SGHRS and CDR2 is YFSETQ. CDR3 length equals 13 residues. This chain's CDR3 is CASSLAGKSAIYF. The CDR3 nucleotides are TGCGCCAGCAGCTTGGCCGGCAAGTCCGCCATATATTTT.

The chain has TRBV14 and TRBJ2-3, with 9 bases aligning to TRBD2. The CDR3 runs 17 residues. V lost 4 bases to trimming and J lost 3 bases; unmatched junction nucleotides: 11. CDR1 SGHDN and CDR2 FVKESK come from the germline V gene. The CDR3 DNA sequence: TGTGCCAGCAGCCCGCAGTGGGCGGGAGGGCGAACAGATACGCAGTATTTT. Its protein is CASSPQWAGGRTDTQYF.

The V and J genes are TRBV7-9 and TRBJ1-3, with D uncertain. The V end was cut by 5 bases, the J end by 0 bases, with 14 bases between. The CDR3 consists of 16 residues. Germline CDR1 and CDR2: SEHNR and FQNEAQ (reference sequence). The CDR3, as DNA: TGTGCCAGCAGCCACGAGGTGCAGCTCTCTGGAAACACCATATATTTT. This gives the protein CASSHEVQLSGNTIYF.

V is TRBV5-1 and J is TRBJ1-4, with 8 bases aligning to TRBD1. The CDR3 totals 15 residues. Trimming took 3 bases from V and 5 from J; bases not matched to a gene: 6. CDR1 is SGHRS, CDR2 YFSETQ, per germline. CDR3 sequence reads: CASSSRTGQNEKLFF. In nucleotides, the CDR3 is TGCGCCAGCAGCTCGCGGACAGGGCAAAATGAAAAACTGTTTTTT.

CDR3 protein: CASSQDTQSGRRSYEQYF. The CDR3 DNA is TGCGCCAGCAGCCAAGATACGCAGAGCGGGAGAAGGTCCTACGAGCAGTACTTC. The rearrangement joins TRBV4-3 to TRBJ2-7; 8 positions match TRBD2. The CDR3 totals 18 residues. Germline V gives CDR1 LGHNA, CDR2 YSLEER. The V segment lost 0 bases and the J segment 1 base; nucleotides outside the gene matches: 11.

This clone showed up just a few times. The CDR3 nucleotides read TGTGCCAGCAGTAAAGACTCTGGAAACACCATATATTTT. Amino acid sequence: CASSKDSGNTIYF. The V gene is TRBV6-6, the J gene TRBJ1-3; D is uncertain. The V end lost 5 bases, the J end lost 0 bases, and 5 bases lay between the germline ends. The CDR3 is 13 residues long. Germline-derived CDR1 and CDR2 are MNHNY and SVGAGI (reference sequence).

The CDR3 loop reads CAIRGQGNTEAFF. CDR3 sequence (DNA): TGTGCCATCAGGGGACAGGGGAACACTGAAGCTTTCTTT. The V and J genes are TRBV10-3 and TRBJ1-1, with 9 positions matching TRBD1. The CDR3 is 13 residues long. Trimming at V came to 6 bases and at J to 1 base, leaving 0 bases not matched to a gene. Germline V lookup: CDR1 ENHRY, CDR2 SYGVKD.

V is TRBV5-1 and J is TRBJ2-3; D may be TRBD2 (6 bases). Germline assignment: CDR1 SGHRS and CDR2 YFSETQ. The CDR3 loop spans 15 amino acids. Trimming cost V 4 bases and J 0 bases, with 12 bases left between them. The CDR3 DNA reads TGCGCCAGCAGCCCCACTAGCCTCAGCACAGATACGCAGTATTTT. Encoded protein: CASSPTSLSTDTQYF.

Turning to this clone: The same CDR3 can be traced to other DNA sequences in this sample. The chain uses TRBV29-1 and TRBJ2-7; TRBD1 matches 9 bases. Looked up from germline, CDR1 is SQVTM and CDR2 is ANQGSEA. V gave up 6 bases and J gave up 3 bases; unmatched junction bases: 6. This CDR3 has 13 amino acids. In nucleotides, the CDR3 is TGCAGCGTCACGGGGACAGGGAGCTACGAGCAGTACTTC. As protein: CSVTGTGSYEQYF.

V gene TRBV27 combines with J gene TRBJ2-1; 8 positions match TRBD2. Germline lookup yields CDR1 MNHEY and CDR2 SMNVEV (reference sequence). The CDR3 is 18 residues long. After removal of 5 bases from V and 2 bases from J, the junction contained 14 bases not matched to a gene. CDR3 sequence reads: CASSRLHPGLVTYNEQFF. CDR3 DNA sequence: TGTGCCAGCAGTCGATTACACCCGGGACTAGTGACCTACAATGAGCAGTTCTTC.

This sequence joins TRBV28 and TRBJ2-7; 7 bases match TRBD2. The CDR3 is made up of 15 amino acids. Per germline, CDR1 MDHEN and CDR2 SYDVKM. Trimming at V came to 7 bases and at J to 0 bases, leaving 9 bases not matched to a gene. The CDR3 sequence is CASTRGDSISYEQYF. CDR3 bases: TGTGCCAGCACTCGGGGGGACTCGATCTCCTACGAGCAGTACTTC.

This chain joins TRBV6-5 and TRBJ1-1; 9 positions match TRBD1. Trimming at V came to 8 bases and at J to 12 bases, leaving 13 bases not matched to a gene. Germline loops: CDR1 MNHEY, CDR2 SVGAGI. The CDR3 is 13 residues long. CDR3 region: CASLPRGQGITFF. CDR3 nucleotides: TGTGCCAGCCTTCCGAGGGGACAGGGAATAACTTTCTTT.

The rearrangement uses TRBV9 and TRBJ2-5; TRBD1 matches at 8 bases. Unmatched junction bases numbered 9, after V lost 4 bases and J lost 10 bases. There are 13 residues in the CDR3. Germline CDR1 is SGDLS and CDR2 is YYNGEE. CDR3 DNA sequence: TGTGCCAGCAGCCTTAGACAGGGGAGTGACCAGTACTTC. This encodes CASSLRQGSDQYF.

The J gene is TRBJ2-1, the V gene TRBV19, with 12 bases identical to TRBD2. Germline CDR1 and CDR2: LNHDA and SQIVND (reference sequence). The CDR3 consists of 16 residues. Unmatched junction bases numbered 4, after V lost 4 bases and J lost 3 bases. Here the CDR3 DNA reads TGTGCCAGTAGTACCCGGACTAGCGGGGTCTACAATGAGCAGTTCTTC. Its translation is CASSTRTSGVYNEQFF.

The chain joins TRBV28 to TRBJ2-1; 8 bases agree with TRBD2. This CDR3 spans 15 amino acids. V trimming: 7 bases; J trimming: 6 bases; junction bases outside the gene matches: 11. Germline CDR1 and CDR2: MDHEN and SYDVKM. This chain's CDR3 is CASNTPGLGINEQFF. The DNA for the CDR3 is TGTGCCAGCAACACCCCGGGACTAGGCATCAATGAGCAGTTCTTC.

The chain links TRBV25-1 to TRBJ2-7; tentatively, D is TRBD2 (5 bases). Trimming stripped 1 base from V and 2 bases from J, with 15 bases between. Germline V gene lookup returns CDR1 MGHDK and CDR2 SYGVNS. This CDR3 has 16 amino acids. The CDR3 nucleotides are TGTGCCAGCAGTGAATCGCGGGTTTACGGACCCTACGAGCAGTACTTC. This gives the protein CASSESRVYGPYEQYF.

Comments on this clone: Distinct nucleotide sequences in the sample also encode this CDR3. The CDR3 spells CASSPPGGANTEAFF. DNA for the CDR3: TGTGCCAGCTCACCACCAGGGGGCGCGAACACTGAAGCTTTCTTT. The chain combines TRBV18 with TRBJ1-1; 7 bases line up with TRBD1. V lost 0 bases to trimming and J lost 1 base; unmatched junction nucleotides: 2. The CDR3 totals 15 residues. Germline lookup yields CDR1 KGHSH and CDR2 LQKENI.

A remark on this clone: Other DNA variants within this sample encode the same CDR3. The rearrangement joins TRBV28 to TRBJ2-7; 8 bases agree with TRBD1. The CDR3 covers 13 residues. The V gene end was trimmed by 6 bases and the J gene end by 4 bases; junction bases not matched to a gene: 5. In germline, CDR1 is MDHEN, CDR2 SYDVKM. CDR3 loop: CASRRDRRYEQYF. Written as DNA, the CDR3 is TGTGCCAGCAGACGGGACAGGCGATACGAGCAGTACTTC.

Of note for this clone: The conserved phenylalanine or tryptophan normally closing the CDR3 is absent here, so this likely arose from a read error. The DNA is left out, because the CDR3 cannot be placed on it with certainty; the CDR3 is given as TCRdb lists it. The J gene is TRBJ2-7, the V gene TRBV3-1 (or the pseudogene TRBV3-2). The length of the CDR3 is 9 amino acids, counting both ends. Per germline, CDR1 LGHDT and CDR2 YNNKEL (reference sequence). The chain's CDR3 is CASSQVREG.

This sequence joins TRBV6-5 and TRBJ1-4; maybe TRBD1 (5 bases). The germline gives CDR1 MNHEY, CDR2 SVGAGI. CDR3 size: 14 residues. The germline V and J ends were trimmed by 5 bases and 6 bases, with 13 bases remaining between them. CDR3 amino acids: CASSRRVADEKLFF. CDR3 in DNA: TGTGCCAGCAGTCGCAGGGTTGCGGATGAAAAACTGTTTTTT.

The V and J genes are TRBV19 and TRBJ1-5; the match to TRBD1 covers 10 bases. The junction had 4 bases not matched to a gene; V was cut back by 3 bases and J by 5 bases. Germline CDR1 LNHDA, CDR2 SQIVND (reference sequence). This CDR3 contains 15 residues. CDR3 DNA: TGTGCCAGTAGTATGGACAGGGGGGGCGATCAGCCCCAGCATTTT. It codes for CASSMDRGGDQPQHF.

The chain employs TRBV6-4 and TRBJ2-3; TRBD2 agrees at 11 bases. The V and J ends lost 4 bases and 2 bases, in that order; junction bases with no gene match: 2. Germline CDR1 and CDR2: MRHNA and SNTAGT. The CDR3 runs to 15 residues. In nucleotides, the CDR3 is TGTGCCAGCAGTGTACTAGCGGGGGACACAGATACGCAGTATTTT. Encoded protein: CASSVLAGDTDTQYF.

The chain uses TRBV19 and TRBJ2-7, with D maybe TRBD2 (5 bases). CDR1 is LNHDA, CDR2 SQIVND, per germline (reference sequence). Trimming shortened V by 5 bases and J by 7 bases, and 9 bases separated the two germline ends. The CDR3 consists of 11 residues. CDR3 sequence: CASSARGEQYF. The CDR3 DNA reads as TGTGCCAGTAGTGCTCGAGGGGAGCAGTACTTC.

This chain joins TRBV10-1 and TRBJ2-3; 10 nucleotides line up with TRBD2. The junction had 6 bases not matched to a gene; V was cut back by 4 bases and J by 2 bases. CDR1 WNHNN and CDR2 SYGVQD come from the germline V gene (reference sequence). CDR3 size: 16 residues. CDR3 protein: CASSGRTSGYTDTQYF. The CDR3 region has the DNA TGCGCCAGCAGTGGAAGGACTAGCGGATACACAGATACGCAGTATTTT.

The genes are TRBV28 and TRBJ2-7, with TRBD2 matching 7 bases. CDR3 length: 15 amino acids. The V segment lost 6 bases and the J segment 0 bases; nucleotides outside the gene matches: 8. CDR1 MDHEN and CDR2 SYDVKM come from the germline V gene. The CDR3 bases are TGTGCCAGCAGCGTCACTAGCGACTACTCCTACGAGCAGTACTTC. It translates to CASSVTSDYSYEQYF.

The chain couples TRBV5-4 to TRBJ1-1, with 7 nucleotides matching TRBD1. Per the germline V gene, CDR1 is SGHNT and CDR2 is YYREEE (reference sequence). The CDR3 is made up of 17 amino acids. The V gene end was trimmed by 2 bases and the J gene end by 0 bases; junction bases not matched to a gene: 10. CDR3 bases: TGTGCCAGCAGCTTAGGGGGGGCCGGGACAGTGAACACTGAAGCTTTCTTT. The encoded protein is CASSLGGAGTVNTEAFF.

This clone has a single count. The chain has TRBV5-4 and TRBJ2-2; 7 bases line up with TRBD1. J lost 7 bases, V lost 4 bases, and 16 bases had no gene match. There are 17 residues in the CDR3. Germline V gives CDR1 SGHNT, CDR2 YYREEE (reference sequence). The CDR3 region has the DNA TGTGCCAGCAGCCAACGGCCCTTCACAGGGGACAGCGGGGAGCTGTTTTTT. It yields the protein CASSQRPFTGDSGELFF.

The chain carries TRBV18 and TRBJ2-2, with D perhaps matching TRBD1 or TRBD2 (5 bases each). Germline V lookup: CDR1 KGHSH, CDR2 LQKENI. CDR3 size: 16 residues. Between the trimmed V and J ends, which lost 3 bases and 2 bases, there was a span of 13 bases. The CDR3 DNA follows: TGTGCCAGCTCACCGGTAAAGGGGAGAAACACCGGGGAGCTGTTTTTT. The encoded protein is CASSPVKGRNTGELFF.

The rearrangement links TRBV6-5 to TRBJ2-4; TRBD1 matches at 7 bases. Per germline, CDR1 MNHEY and CDR2 SVGAGI. CDR3 length: 15 amino acids. V shed 8 bases and J 0 bases; nucleotides not matched to a gene: 7. CDR3 nucleotides: TGTGCCAGCCAAGGGGGCGCAGGAGCCAAAAACATTCAGTACTTC. Translated: CASQGGAGAKNIQYF.